This TCR beta chain was sequenced in a study of blood T cell repertoires in COVID-19 (dated by TCRdb to about 2020). Looking at the study overall: Collaborator samples came from the United States, Italy and Spain and covered acute and convalescent phases of COVID-19. The material from the prospective study consisted of cDNA or gDNA derived from T cells, B-cell-depleted T cells, or PBMCs. Samples came from the ongoing ImmuneRACE study (first 160 participants) plus 1,254 subjects from 6 global collaborators. A freely available public database, intended as a resource for researchers studying the immune response to SARS-CoV-2, is where the repertoires were released. Deeply sampled blood TCRbeta repertoires from subjects exposed to, actively infected with, or recovered from COVID-19 were included in the dataset. Sample metadata almost always included a de-identified subject ID, COVID-19 status, age in years and sex. Where available, HLA class I and class II types were taken from metadata supplied by the sample provider and were not determined by assay-based typing. Results the study describes overall, beyond this receptor: The amount of clinical and demographic metadata varied by source and participant and was provided uncurated.

The germline V gene specifies KGHSH as CDR1 and LQKENI as CDR2. A distance of 21 bases separates the germline ends of V and J, which lose 0 bases and 4 bases respectively. Spanning cysteine to phenylalanine, the CDR3 consists of 18 amino acids. Only the CDR3 DNA stays, 54 bases, in frame from base 1. Worth noting for this clone: The specificity of this receptor is unknown. Within one base of it there is no much larger clone, and no base qualities were kept.

Whole blood was collected in K2EDTA tubes by collaborating institutions according to the institutions' own protocols. For TCRbeta analysis, collaborators shipped samples as frozen whole blood, isolated PBMCs, or DNA extracted from either of those sample types. TCRbeta CDR3 regions were amplified from genomic DNA by means of the immunoSEQ Assay, a bias-controlled multiplex PCR. The original pipeline was this. Nucleated cell counts per sample were estimated from amplification of reference gene primers within the assay. Sequence reads were collapsed and filtered to measure the absolute abundance of every unique TCRbeta CDR3 rearrangement. For each sample, productive Simpson clonality was calculated as the square root of Simpson's diversity index across productive rearrangements. TCRdb stores this immuneACCESS table with in-frame sequences only. Part of the clones is absent; in the studies checked, under half of the shortfall reflects unresolved V genes, and no reason is known for the rest. V, J and clone size derive from that table, while D and trimming were established from the DNA sequence. The sample contains about 80,000 clones, around 76% of them found a single time. Approximately 16% of the sample comes from the top ten.

The receptor's source is a human donor in a cohort sampled during active COVID-19. The sample consisted of peripheral blood. The chain uses TRBV18 and TRBJ1-1; matching of 5 bases hints at TRBD1 as the D gene. The CDR3 loop reads CASSPPTGGGGVGTEAFF. The sequenced DNA is TGTGCCAGCTCACCACCAACCGGGGGGGGTGGGGTGGGCACTGAAGCTTTCTTT.